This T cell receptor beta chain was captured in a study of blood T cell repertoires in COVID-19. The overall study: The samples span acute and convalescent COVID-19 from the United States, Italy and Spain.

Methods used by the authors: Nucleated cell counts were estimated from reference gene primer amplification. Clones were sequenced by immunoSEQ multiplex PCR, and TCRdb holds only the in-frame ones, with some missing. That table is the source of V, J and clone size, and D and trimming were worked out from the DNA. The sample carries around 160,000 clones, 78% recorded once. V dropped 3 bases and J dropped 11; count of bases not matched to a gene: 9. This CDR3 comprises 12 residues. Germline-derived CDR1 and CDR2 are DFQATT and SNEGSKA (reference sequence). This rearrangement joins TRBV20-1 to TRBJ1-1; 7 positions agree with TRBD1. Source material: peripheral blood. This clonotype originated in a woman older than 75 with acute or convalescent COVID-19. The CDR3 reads CSASRGQGWAFF. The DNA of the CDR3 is TGCAGTGCTAGTAGGGGGCAGGGGTGGGCTTTCTTT.